A selection of T cell receptor beta chains follows, all from one sample in a study of cytomegalovirus exposure and HLA in healthy donors. Only in-frame clones appear in the TCRdb table, and some are missing; sequencing was by immunoSEQ multiplex PCR. This sample yields fewer than 200,000 clones, of which 80% are seen a single time; about 4.4% belongs to the top ten. The sample taken for sequencing was PBMCs. All receptors come from a woman between 50 and 59 years old in good health and CMV-seropositive. The CDR3 runs from the conserved cysteine through the conserved F or W. A D gene is named only where the DNA matches it firmly. Clone size is shown for a subset of rows, as once, few, many or a class of expanded clone.

v_gene: TRBV23-1
d_gene: TRBD2
len: 17
abundance: -
j_gene: TRBJ2-1
CDR3nt: TGCGCCAGCAGGAGAAGACTAGCGGGGGGCCTATGGAATGAGCAGTTCTTC
CDR3aa: CASRRRLAGGLWNEQFF

v_gene: TRBV29-1
d_gene: -
len: 15
abundance: once
j_gene: TRBJ2-3
CDR3nt: TGCAGCGTTGAAGAGACAATTCGAGGACGGGGTACGCAGTATTTT
CDR3aa: CSVEETIRGRGTQYF

v_gene: TRBV27
d_gene: TRBD2
len: 16
abundance: -
j_gene: TRBJ2-3
CDR3nt: TGTGCCAGCAGTCCGCCGACTAGCGGAAGCACAGATACGCAGTATTTT
CDR3aa: CASSPPTSGSTDTQYF

v_gene: TRBV5-4
d_gene: -
len: 13
abundance: few
j_gene: TRBJ1-2
CDR3nt: TGTGCCAGCAGCTTGGACTTTACCTATGGCTACACCTTC
CDR3aa: CASSLDFTYGYTF

v_gene: TRBV7-9
d_gene: -
len: 16
abundance: -
j_gene: TRBJ2-2
CDR3nt: TGTTCCAGCAGCTTAGAGTTGAGCGCTTCCACCGGGGAGCTGTTTTTT
CDR3aa: CSSSLELSASTGELFF

v_gene: TRBV7-9
d_gene: -
len: 15
abundance: -
j_gene: TRBJ2-2
CDR3nt: TGTGCCAGCAGCTTAGACAGCCCGAACACCGGGGAGCTGTTTTTT
CDR3aa: CASSLDSPNTGELFF

v_gene: TRBV5-1
d_gene: -
len: 15
abundance: -
j_gene: TRBJ1-4
CDR3nt: TGCGCCAGCACGCAAGGGAGATCACAAAATGAAAAACTGTTTTTT
CDR3aa: CASTQGRSQNEKLFF

v_gene: TRBV6-4
d_gene: -
len: 14
abundance: -
j_gene: TRBJ2-1
CDR3nt: TGTGCCACCAGATCGGGGGTAGCGGCTAATGAGCAGTTCTTC
CDR3aa: CATRSGVAANEQFF

v_gene: TRBV2
d_gene: -
len: 13
abundance: many
j_gene: TRBJ1-1
CDR3nt: TGTGCCAGCGGAGCCCCGTTGAAAACTGAAGCTTTCTTT
CDR3aa: CASGAPLKTEAFF

v_gene: TRBV19
d_gene: TRBD2
len: 15
abundance: -
j_gene: TRBJ2-1
CDR3nt: TGTGCCAGTAGCGCAACTAGCGTCCCCTACAATGAGCAGTTCTTC
CDR3aa: CASSATSVPYNEQFF

v_gene: TRBV18
d_gene: TRBD1
len: 13
abundance: few
j_gene: TRBJ2-7
CDR3nt: TGTGCCAGCTCACCGGGACAGAGCTACGAGCAGTACTTC
CDR3aa: CASSPGQSYEQYF

v_gene: TRBV7-9
d_gene: TRBD2
len: 19
abundance: -
j_gene: TRBJ2-1
CDR3nt: TGTGCCAGCAGCCCTTCTGGGGTTAGCGGGGCGAGCTCCTACAATGAGCAGTTCTTC
CDR3aa: CASSPSGVSGASSYNEQFF

v_gene: TRBV10-1
d_gene: TRBD1
len: 18
abundance: -
j_gene: TRBJ2-7
CDR3nt: TGCGCCAGCAGTGAGTCACAGGGACAGGGGGCGGAGGGCTACGAGCAGTACTTC
CDR3aa: CASSESQGQGAEGYEQYF

v_gene: TRBV4-1
d_gene: -
len: 15
abundance: once
j_gene: TRBJ1-6
CDR3nt: TGCGCCAGCAGCCAAGCGCAACATTATAATTCACCCCTCCACTTT
CDR3aa: CASSQAQHYNSPLHF

v_gene: TRBV7-2
d_gene: -
len: 15
abundance: -
j_gene: TRBJ1-1
CDR3nt: TGTGCCAGCAGCTTAAATGCAGGGGAGAACACTGAAGCTTTCTTT
CDR3aa: CASSLNAGENTEAFF

v_gene: TRBV18
d_gene: -
len: 15
abundance: -
j_gene: TRBJ2-1
CDR3nt: TGTGCCAGCTCACCACCCTCCGGACTCTTCAATGAGCAGTTCTTC
CDR3aa: CASSPPSGLFNEQFF

v_gene: TRBV7-3
d_gene: -
len: 14
abundance: -
j_gene: TRBJ2-7
CDR3nt: TGTGCCAGCAGCTCGACAGGGAGGTCCTACGAGCAGTACTTC
CDR3aa: CASSSTGRSYEQYF

v_gene: TRBV5-8
d_gene: TRBD1
len: 11
abundance: -
j_gene: TRBJ1-1
CDR3nt: TGTGCCAGCAGCTCCTACAGGGGTGCTTTCTTT
CDR3aa: CASSSYRGAFF

v_gene: TRBV7-6
d_gene: TRBD1
len: 14
abundance: -
j_gene: TRBJ1-2
CDR3nt: TGTGCCAGCAGCAGAGGACAGGCCGCCTATGGCTACACCTTC
CDR3aa: CASSRGQAAYGYTF

v_gene: TRBV7-2
d_gene: -
len: 15
abundance: once
j_gene: TRBJ1-1
CDR3nt: TGTGCCAGCAGCACCTGGACAGAGGTGAACACTGAAGCTTTCTTT
CDR3aa: CASSTWTEVNTEAFF

v_gene: TRBV27
d_gene: TRBD2
len: 15
abundance: once
j_gene: TRBJ2-1
CDR3nt: TGTGCCAGCATTGGATTCGGGACTAGCGCAAATGAGCAGTTCTTC
CDR3aa: CASIGFGTSANEQFF

v_gene: TRBV5-5
d_gene: -
len: 14
abundance: few
j_gene: TRBJ1-4
CDR3nt: TGTGCCAGCAGCTTGGTGTCCGCGGGGGACGAACTGTTTTTT
CDR3aa: CASSLVSAGDELFF

v_gene: TRBV5-1
d_gene: -
len: 13
abundance: -
j_gene: TRBJ1-1
CDR3nt: TGCGCCAGCAGCTTGGCGGGGACACCAGAAGCTTTCTTT
CDR3aa: CASSLAGTPEAFF

v_gene: TRBV4-1
d_gene: -
len: 14
abundance: -
j_gene: TRBJ2-1
CDR3nt: TGCGCCAGCAGCTTCCAGGGGCGGGTCAATGAGCAGTTCTTC
CDR3aa: CASSFQGRVNEQFF

v_gene: TRBV7-9
d_gene: TRBD1
len: 13
abundance: -
j_gene: TRBJ1-1
CDR3nt: TGTTCCAGCAGCTCTGGGACAGGCCGTGAGGCTTTCTTT
CDR3aa: CSSSSGTGREAFF

v_gene: TRBV9
d_gene: TRBD1
len: 15
abundance: -
j_gene: TRBJ2-7
CDR3nt: TGTGCCAGCAGCAAAGACAGGGGGCTCCTTGGCGAGCAGTACTTC
CDR3aa: CASSKDRGLLGEQYF